Here is one T cell receptor beta chain with its context. Its target is not known. This entry is derived from a study of cytomegalovirus exposure and HLA in healthy donors. The study, taken as a whole, reports: Follow-up analysis seemed to connect common viral pathogens with several of the most significant clusters identified.

Germline V lookup: CDR1 SGHDT, CDR2 YYEEEE. The CDR3 covers 12 residues. Deletions cut 0 bases from V and 8 bases from J, with 8 bases between. The primer mix had 60 Vbeta and 13 Jbeta primers. Sequenced by immunoSEQ multiplex PCR; TCRdb stores in-frame clones only, minus some. The table includes 150,000 to 200,000 clones, about four fifths detected once. Each of the donors was a healthy bone marrow donor. The TCR comes from a man aged 18 to 29 in good health and CMV-seronegative. This chain connects TRBV5-6 to TRBJ1-2; D is undetermined. Sequenced sample: PBMCs. The CDR3 region is CASSLGGEGYTF. The CDR3 DNA reads TGTGCCAGCAGCTTGGGGGGAGAGGGCTACACCTTC.